This T cell receptor beta chain was captured by sequencing in a study of control samples from healthy donors and cancer patients. The repertoire was sequenced with immunoSEQ multiplex PCR; TCRdb's copy has only in-frame clones and lacks some. The data show around 110,000 clones, 93% seen once. V lost 1 base and J lost 2, with 12 bases in between. Per the germline V gene, CDR1 is SQVTM and CDR2 is ANQGSEA. This CDR3 region has 14 residues. Specimen: blood. This chain links TRBV29-1 with TRBJ2-7; maybe TRBD1 (5 bases). The sequence derives from a man aged 25 to 40 in good health. The CDR3 region is CSVEGATATYEQYF. DNA of the CDR3: TGCAGCGTTGAAGGCGCGACAGCGACCTACGAGCAGTACTTC.